The present entry profiles one T cell receptor beta chain with its context. As yet, its antigen is unknown. The record originates from a study of T cell responses to AZD1222 COVID-19 vaccine. Germline V gene sequence: CDR1 MNHEY, CDR2 SMNVEV (reference sequence). This CDR3 spans 16 amino acids. V lost 4 bases, J lost 4 bases, and 17 bases lay in between. Clones were read by immunoSEQ multiplex PCR, and TCRdb kept only the in-frame ones, dropping some. The sample shows around 84,000 clones, roughly nine tenths of them seen only once. Broader study findings: Spike-specific TCR breadth and depth grew following two AZD1222 doses.

The receptor's source is an adult in good health. The rearrangement uses TRBV27 and TRBJ2-1; possibly TRBD1 for D (5 bases). This specimen was peripheral blood, taken on day 0 of AZD1222 vaccination. The CDR3: CASSSQGSGSYNEQFF. The CDR3 region has the DNA TGTGCCAGCAGTTCCCAGGGTTCCGGATCATACAATGAGCAGTTCTTC.